This T cell receptor beta chain was sequenced in a study of blood T cell repertoires in COVID-19. Study background: The United States, Italy and Spain supplied acute and convalescent COVID-19 samples.

Cohorts were determined from participant-reported clinical history. The table came from immunoSEQ multiplex PCR; TCRdb's copy has only in-frame clones and leaves some out. This table has about 430,000 clones, 75% to 90% appearing once. The CDR3 loop spans 15 amino acids. Germline loops: CDR1 LNHNV, CDR2 YYDKDF (reference sequence). Trimming cost V 1 base and J 10 bases; bases outside gene matches: 11. This chain links TRBV15 with TRBJ1-1, with 8 bases that match TRBD1. The specimen sequenced was PBMCs or T cells enriched from blood (not recorded which). The clonotype was recovered from a man aged 30-40 years who had recovered from COVID-19. CDR3 DNA: TGTGCCACCAGCAGAGGGCTGGCAGGGGGCTTGAGAGCTTTCTTT. Amino acids: CATSRGLAGGLRAFF.